Listed below are T cell receptor beta chains from one sample, sequenced in a study of blood T cell repertoires in COVID-19. The table came from immunoSEQ multiplex PCR; TCRdb's copy has only in-frame clones and leaves some out. The sample includes 130,000 or so clones, around three quarters of them seen just once. Sequenced: peripheral blood. Receptor source: a woman in her seventies with acute or convalescent COVID-19. The CDR3 runs from the conserved cysteine through the conserved F or W. A D gene is named only where the DNA matches it firmly. Some rows have no size entry. The others give once, few or many, or a class for an expanded clone.

TRBJ1-4,NA,TRBV7-9,16,once,CASSSPLPETNEKLFF,TGTGCCAGCAGCTCGCCGCTCCCCGAGACTAATGAAAAACTGTTTTTT
TRBJ2-5,TRBD1,TRBV5-6,17,NA,CASSLRTGGGPQETQYF,TGTGCCAGCAGCTTGAGGACAGGGGGAGGACCACAAGAGACCCAGTACTTC
TRBJ1-2,NA,TRBV4-2,14,NA,CASSQAAGNYGYTF,TGTGCCAGCAGCCAAGCGGCGGGAAACTATGGCTACACCTTC
TRBJ2-7,TRBD1,TRBV4-3,15,NA,CASSQDPGQGYEQYF,TGCGCCAGCAGCCAAGATCCCGGACAGGGCTACGAGCAGTACTTC
TRBJ2-7,TRBD2,TRBV5-1,16,NA,CASSPMTSVRSYEQYF,TGCGCCAGCAGCCCCATGACTAGCGTCCGCTCCTACGAGCAGTACTTC
TRBJ2-1,TRBD2,TRBV5-1,14,few,CASSSSGAYNEQFF,TGCGCCAGCAGCTCTAGCGGGGCCTACAATGAGCAGTTCTTC
TRBJ1-2,TRBD1,TRBV24-1,20,NA,CATSDSMYPWGQEEVDGYTF,TGTGCCACCAGTGACTCCATGTATCCTTGGGGACAGGAGGAAGTCGATGGCTACACCTTC
TRBJ1-5,NA,TRBV30,13,NA,CAWKKGNNQPQHF,TGTGCCTGGAAGAAGGGGAACAATCAGCCCCAGCATTTT
TRBJ1-1,NA,TRBV3-1/TRBV3-2,12,few,CASRDYQGRAFF,TGTGCCAGCAGGGATTATCAGGGGAGAGCTTTCTTT
TRBJ2-1,TRBD1,TRBV19,15,NA,CASNIRTGGYNEQFF,TGTGCCAGTAACATAAGGACAGGGGGCTACAATGAGCAGTTCTTC
TRBJ2-3,TRBD2,TRBV2,16,NA,CASSEELAEFKDTQYF,TGTGCCAGCAGTGAAGAACTAGCGGAATTTAAGGATACGCAGTATTTT
TRBJ1-3,NA,TRBV6-1,16,once,CASSERGGGSGNTIYF,TGTGCCAGCAGTGAAAGGGGAGGGGGTTCTGGAAACACCATATATTTT
TRBJ1-1,TRBD1,TRBV3-1/TRBV3-2,14,few,CASSQGTGYAEAFF,TGTGCCAGCAGCCAAGGGACAGGGTATGCTGAAGCTTTCTTT
TRBJ2-2,TRBD1,TRBV24-1,14,NA,CATSRTGDTGELFF,TGTGCCACCAGCCGGACAGGGGACACCGGGGAGCTGTTTTTT
TRBJ2-3,NA,TRBV11-2,17,NA,CASSSPLGGASADTQYF,TGTGCCAGCAGCTCCCCATTGGGTGGGGCTAGCGCAGATACGCAGTATTTT
TRBJ1-2,NA,TRBV5-1,16,NA,CASSPGRTVANYGYTF,TGCGCCAGCAGCCCGGGTAGGACAGTAGCTAACTATGGCTACACCTTC
TRBJ1-2,TRBD1,TRBV7-2,16,NA,CASSLPWGQTNYGYTF,TGTGCCAGCAGCTTACCGTGGGGACAGACTAACTATGGCTACACCTTC
TRBJ2-5,TRBD2,TRBV24-1,21,few,CATSDRYPRTSGEHIPETQYF,TGTGCCACCAGTGATCGTTATCCCCGGACTAGCGGGGAACACATCCCTGAGACCCAGTACTTC